Following are 2 T cell receptor beta chains from one sample sequenced in a study of cytomegalovirus exposure and HLA in healthy donors. A multiplex PCR was run with 60 Vbeta primers and 13 Jbeta primers. Here immunoSEQ multiplex PCR was the method, and the copy in TCRdb shows in-frame clones only, minus some. The data hold some 140,000 clones, with around 79% observed a single time. Sequencing input: PBMCs. These receptor sequences come from a man aged 30 to 39 in good health and CMV-seropositive.

V gene TRBV27 combines with J gene TRBJ1-2; D is unclear. This CDR3 has 14 residues. Germline V gene data show CDR1 as MNHEY and CDR2 as SMNVEV (reference sequence). V gave up 3 bases and J gave up 4 bases, with 12 bases separating them. CDR3 sequence reads: CASSLGRRPYGYTF. The CDR3 bases are TGTGCCAGCAGTTTGGGGAGACGACCCTATGGCTACACCTTC.

J is TRBJ2-1 and V is TRBV29-1, with 11 bases identical to TRBD1. Trimming took 7 bases from V and 7 from J; bases not matched to a gene: 6. The CDR3 runs to 13 residues. Germline lookup yields CDR1 SQVTM and CDR2 ANQGSEA. CDR3 region: CSALGDRGNEQFF. The CDR3 coding sequence is TGCAGCGCTCTTGGGGACAGGGGGAATGAGCAGTTCTTC.